This T cell receptor (beta chain) was documented in a study of blood T cell repertoires in COVID-19. Only in-frame clones appear in the TCRdb table, and some are missing; sequencing was by immunoSEQ multiplex PCR. The data contain roughly 220,000 clones, roughly 80% of them singletons. Sequencing used peripheral blood. This receptor was obtained from a woman under 40 who had recovered from COVID-19.

CDR3 DNA sequence: TGTGCCAGCAGGGAGCCGGGACAGGGTGACACCGGGGAGCTGTTTTTT. Protein sequence: CASREPGQGDTGELFF. The gene calls are TRBV28 and TRBJ2-2; 9 bases agree with TRBD1. Per the germline V gene, CDR1 is MDHEN and CDR2 is SYDVKM. After removal of 6 bases from V and 3 bases from J, the junction contained 8 bases not matched to a gene. The CDR3 is 16 residues long.